What follows are 32 T cell receptor beta chains derived from one specimen sequenced in a study of shared clonotypes between healthy human individuals. The protocol was immunoSEQ multiplex PCR, while the TCRdb copy is restricted to in-frame clones and leaves out a portion. The sample records about 1.4 million clones, around 97% being singletons. Sequenced sample: naive CD4+ T cells sorted from blood. Subset described: CD45RA+ positively selected. Receptors originate from a man aged 25-45 years in good health.

The rearrangement links TRBV18 to TRBJ2-7; 9 positions match TRBD1. With V trimmed by 6 bases and J by 5 bases, 14 bases remained unmatched. Germline CDR1 is KGHSH and CDR2 is LQKENI. There are 16 residues in the CDR3. The CDR3, as DNA: TGTGCCAGCTCTAAATCTTTTGGGACAGGGTTTAACGAGCAGTACTTC. It codes for CASSKSFGTGFNEQYF.

The rearrangement joins TRBV5-1 to TRBJ2-5, with 9 positions matching TRBD1. Trimming at V came to 7 bases and at J to 5 bases, leaving 9 bases not matched to a gene. The CDR3 has 14 amino acids. The germline CDR1 and CDR2 sequences are SGHRS and YFSETQ. CDR3 protein: CASCAGTGYETQYF. CDR3 nucleotide sequence: TGCGCCAGCTGTGCCGGGACAGGGTATGAGACCCAGTACTTC.

The chain recombines TRBV5-1 with TRBJ2-1, with D possibly matching TRBD1 (6 bases). V was trimmed by 6 bases and J by 0 bases, leaving 16 bases between them. Germline V gene lookup returns CDR1 SGHRS and CDR2 YFSETQ. The CDR3 loop spans 16 amino acids. DNA of the CDR3: TGCGCCAGCATCGGGTCAGGGGAAAGCTCCTACAATGAGCAGTTCTTC. It encodes CASIGSGESSYNEQFF.

The chain employs TRBV27 and TRBJ2-3; D is possibly TRBD1 (6 bases). This CDR3 has 12 residues. Germline CDR1 is MNHEY and CDR2 is SMNVEV (reference sequence). V was cut by 5 bases and J by 13 bases, with 16 bases left in between. CDR3 sequence: CASSPNRAREYF. The CDR3 nucleotides read TGTGCCAGCAGTCCGAACAGGGCCAGGGAGTATTTT.

The rearrangement links TRBV6-4 to TRBJ1-1; TRBD1 matches 8 bases. There are 14 residues in the CDR3. V lost 5 bases, J lost 6 bases, and 8 bases stayed unmatched. Germline V gives CDR1 MRHNA, CDR2 SNTAGT. CDR3 region: CASSYRGWEPEAFF. The CDR3 DNA follows: TGTGCCAGCAGTTACAGGGGGTGGGAACCTGAAGCTTTCTTT.

The chain couples TRBV2 to TRBJ2-2; no definite D call. The CDR3 is 13 amino acids. Trimming removed 1 base at V and 4 bases at J, with 4 bases between. The germline V gene has CDR1 SNHLY and CDR2 FYNNEI. CDR3 loop: CASSEVSTGELFF. CDR3 DNA: TGTGCCAGCAGTGAAGTGAGCACCGGGGAGCTGTTTTTT.

The J gene is TRBJ2-4, the V gene TRBV5-1; tentative D call: TRBD2 (5 bases). Germline V gene lookup returns CDR1 SGHRS and CDR2 YFSETQ. Between the trimmed V and J ends, which lost 0 bases and 6 bases, there was a span of 10 bases. CDR3 length: 14 residues. CDR3 DNA: TGCGCCAGCAGCTTGGTGGAAGAGGGAAACATTCAGTACTTC. It encodes CASSLVEEGNIQYF.

V is TRBV7-2 and J is TRBJ1-1; 8 nucleotides agree with TRBD1. The V segment lost 5 bases and the J segment 5 bases; nucleotides outside the gene matches: 7. Germline values: CDR1 SGHTA, CDR2 FQGNSA. The CDR3 covers 14 residues. Here the CDR3 reads CASSLAGGETEAFF. The DNA for the CDR3 is TGTGCCAGCAGCCTCGCAGGGGGCGAGACTGAAGCTTTCTTT.

The chain carries TRBV2 and TRBJ1-5; 9 positions match TRBD1. J was trimmed by 2 bases and V by 6 bases; bases with no gene match: 14. This CDR3 has 18 residues. CDR1 and CDR2 (germline): SNHLY, FYNNEI. In nucleotides, the CDR3 is TGTGCCAGCAGGGGTCCCGGGACAGGGAATCTAGGCAATCAGCCCCAGCATTTT. The encoded protein is CASRGPGTGNLGNQPQHF.

This clone was seen once. J is TRBJ2-7 and V is TRBV5-4; 8 bases map to TRBD1. This CDR3 has 15 residues. V lost 5 bases, J lost 1 base, and 8 bases stayed unmatched. CDR1 and CDR2 (germline): SGHNT, YYREEE (reference sequence). The CDR3 nucleotides are TGTGCCAGCAGAAGAACCGGGACAGGATCCTACGAGCAGTACTTC. Translation: CASRRTGTGSYEQYF.

The V call is TRBV27, the J call TRBJ2-1, with 12 bases that match TRBD2. Germline CDR1 reads MNHEY; CDR2 reads SMNVEV (reference sequence). The CDR3 extends over 19 amino acids. V shed 0 bases and J 9 bases; nucleotides not matched to a gene: 15. CDR3 sequence (DNA): TGTGCCAGCAGTTTATCGATAAAGGCTAGCGGGAGGGCCTCTAGTGAGCAGTTCTTC. Translation: CASSLSIKASGRASSEQFF.

As concerns this clone: A read error may produce the germline difference seen at one junction end. The chain uses TRBV7-2 and TRBJ2-1; the match to TRBD2 covers 9 bases. This CDR3 has 15 residues. Germline V CDR1 and CDR2: SGHTA, FQGNSA. The CDR3 bases are TGTGCCAGCAGCGTAGCGGGAGCTAAAGCCTATGAGCAGTTCTTC. Encoded protein: CASSVAGAKAYEQFF.

The chain recombines TRBV5-1 with TRBJ2-2; TRBD2 matches at 14 bases. CDR1 SGHRS and CDR2 YFSETQ come from the germline V gene. The CDR3 contains 17 residues. Trimming removed 4 bases from V and 1 base from J; junction bases left unmatched: 3. The CDR3, as DNA: TGCGCCAGCAGCGTGGGACTAGCGGGAGTGAACACCGGGGAGCTGTTTTTT. It translates to CASSVGLAGVNTGELFF.

The CDR3 coding sequence is TGCGCCAGCAGCTTGAGGAGCTCCTACAATGAGCAGTTCTTC. Amino acid sequence: CASSLRSSYNEQFF. V usage is TRBV5-1 and J usage is TRBJ2-1; D is undetermined. The CDR3 consists of 14 residues. Trimming shortened V by 1 base and J by 0 bases, and 5 bases separated the two germline ends. CDR1 is SGHRS, CDR2 YFSETQ, per germline.

V usage is TRBV2 and J usage is TRBJ1-2, with D possibly TRBD1 on 6 matching bases. Trimming pared 10 bases from V and 10 bases from J, leaving 19 bases between. This CDR3 contains 12 residues. CDR1 is SNHLY and CDR2 is FYNNEI in the germline V gene. DNA for the CDR3: TGTGCCACCAGGGGTATTCTTTTTGACTACACCTTC. This gives the protein CATRGILFDYTF. Variable domain in full (rest from reference TRBV2 and TRBJ1-2): EPEVTQTPSHQVTQMGQEVILRCVPISNHLYFYWYRQILGQKVEFLVSFYNNEISEKSEIFDDQFSVERPDGSNFTLKIRSTKLEDSAMYFCATRGILFDYTFGSGTRLTVV.

The CDR3 DNA reads TGTGCTAGTGGTTTGAACAGACCGAACACTGAAGCTTTCTTT. Amino acids: CASGLNRPNTEAFF. V gene TRBV12-5 combines with J gene TRBJ1-1; D is unclear. Germline lookup yields CDR1 LGHNT and CDR2 FRNRAP. CDR3 size: 14 residues. Between the trimmed V and J ends, which lost 2 bases and 1 base, there was a span of 8 bases.

This chain links TRBV5-1 with TRBJ2-3; a possible D gene is TRBD2 (6 bases). Germline loops: CDR1 SGHRS, CDR2 YFSETQ. The V gene lost 4 bases and the J gene lost 1 base, with 22 bases spanning the gap. This CDR3 is built from 18 residues. The DNA for the CDR3 is TGCGCCAGCAGCCTACGGGACTTTCTAAAGGTGGGCACAGATACGCAGTATTTT. Its protein product is CASSLRDFLKVGTDTQYF.

The CDR3 is CASSEGGLAGGTPSTDTQYF. The CDR3 DNA is TGCGCCAGCAGCGAGGGCGGACTAGCGGGAGGTACCCCTAGCACAGATACGCAGTATTTT. J is TRBJ2-3 and V is TRBV5-1, with 14 nucleotides matching TRBD2. J lost 0 bases, V lost 4 bases, and 13 bases had no gene match. The CDR3 is 20 residues long. Germline V gene sequence: CDR1 SGHRS, CDR2 YFSETQ.

J is TRBJ2-1 and V is TRBV9, with 7 bases aligning to TRBD2. With V trimmed by 5 bases and J by 2 bases, 7 bases remained unmatched. Per germline, CDR1 SGDLS and CDR2 YYNGEE. This CDR3 is 15 amino acids long. The CDR3 coding sequence is TGTGCCAGCAGAGGGACGGGGACTACCTACAATGAGCAGTTCTTC. Translated, it gives CASRGTGTTYNEQFF.

The genes are TRBV7-2 and TRBJ2-5; D may be TRBD2 (6 bases). The CDR3 covers 13 residues. V lost 4 bases and J lost 4, with 10 bases in between. Germline V lookup: CDR1 SGHTA, CDR2 FQGNSA. CDR3 residues: CASSWGVRETQYF. The CDR3 region has the DNA TGTGCCAGCAGCTGGGGGGTCCGAGAGACCCAGTACTTC.

J is TRBJ2-7 and V is TRBV5-1; D assignment may be TRBD1 or TRBD2 (5 bases each). The ends were cut back, 0 bases at V and 7 bases at J, with 14 bases in the middle. The CDR3 covers 14 residues. Germline V lookup: CDR1 SGHRS, CDR2 YFSETQ. The CDR3 bases are TGCGCCAGCAGCTTGGGCAGGGCACTAGGGGAGCAGTACTTC. Its protein is CASSLGRALGEQYF.

The chain couples TRBV5-1 to TRBJ1-2; the D gene is possibly TRBD1 (6 bases). This CDR3 region has 14 residues. Trimming shortened V by 6 bases and J by 2 bases, and 14 bases separated the two germline ends. CDR1 is SGHRS and CDR2 is YFSETQ in the germline V gene. The CDR3 bases are TGCGCCAGCAACCCGGCAGGGGAGAACTATGGCTACACCTTC. Residues: CASNPAGENYGYTF.

This sequence joins TRBV7-2 and TRBJ2-5; the D is unclear. V lost 2 bases to trimming and J lost 2 bases, with 6 bases between them. Germline lookup yields CDR1 SGHTA and CDR2 FQGNSA. This CDR3 is 13 amino acids long. CDR3 protein: CASSLFRQETQYF. DNA of the CDR3: TGTGCCAGCAGCTTATTCCGGCAAGAGACCCAGTACTTC.

The genes are TRBV27 and TRBJ2-7; tentative D call: TRBD2 (6 bases). Germline V gives CDR1 MNHEY, CDR2 SMNVEV (reference sequence). The CDR3 has 17 residues. V was shortened by 2 bases and J by 1 base, with 18 bases between the two germline ends. The CDR3 bases are TGTGCCAGCAGTTTAAGGGGAGCGGGTCGCACGTCCTACGAGCAGTACTTC. Translating it yields CASSLRGAGRTSYEQYF.

The CDR3 spells CASSMWQGVQPTYNEQFF. CDR3 coding DNA: TGTGCCAGTAGTATGTGGCAGGGAGTTCAGCCGACCTACAATGAGCAGTTCTTC. The rearrangement joins TRBV19 to TRBJ2-1; the D gene could be TRBD1 or TRBD2 (5 bases each). Germline V gene lookup returns CDR1 LNHDA and CDR2 SQIVND (reference sequence). V shed 3 bases and J shed 2 bases, with 20 bases lying between them. This CDR3 comprises 18 residues.

The gene calls are TRBV5-1 and TRBJ2-7; D ambiguous. V gave up 3 bases and J gave up 5 bases, with 9 bases separating them. Germline-derived CDR1 and CDR2 are SGHRS and YFSETQ. The CDR3 has 12 residues. CDR3 nucleotide sequence: TGCGCCAGCAGCTCCCCCACGGACGAGCAGTACTTC. It codes for CASSSPTDEQYF.

The chain has TRBV6-4 and TRBJ1-5; D unresolved. This CDR3 comprises 13 residues. V was clipped by 4 bases and J by 6 bases, with 10 bases between them. Germline loops: CDR1 MRHNA, CDR2 SNTAGT. CDR3 protein: CASSGRIGQPQHF. The DNA of the CDR3 is TGTGCCAGCAGTGGACGGATAGGTCAGCCCCAGCATTTT.

For this clone: This sample also contains other DNA sequences that code for the same CDR3. In DNA, the CDR3 is TGCGCCAGCAGCTTGGGGACTAGCGGACGATCCACCGGGGAGCTGTTTTTT. Its translation: CASSLGTSGRSTGELFF. This sequence joins TRBV5-1 and TRBJ2-2; 10 positions match TRBD2. Germline V lookup: CDR1 SGHRS, CDR2 YFSETQ. The CDR3 totals 17 residues. V shed 0 bases and J 4 bases; nucleotides not matched to a gene: 6. Combining the CDR3 with reference TRBV5-1 and TRBJ2-2 gives the whole variable domain KAGVTQTPRYLIKTRGQQVTLSCSPISGHRSVSWYQQTPGQGLQFLFEYFSETQRNKGNFPGRFSGRQFSNSRSEMNVSTLELGDSALYLCASSLGTSGRSTGELFFGEGSRLTVL.

The chain carries TRBV9 and TRBJ1-3; no firm D call. Trimming removed 0 bases at V and 2 bases at J, with 9 bases between. The CDR3 is 15 amino acids. From germline, CDR1 is SGDLS and CDR2 YYNGEE. CDR3 nucleotide sequence: TGTGCCAGCAGCGTAGACCCGCGGACTGGAAACACCATATATTTT. This encodes CASSVDPRTGNTIYF.

The V call is TRBV5-4, the J call TRBJ2-3; D perhaps matches TRBD2 (6 bases). V shed 0 bases and J shed 3 bases, with 11 bases lying between them. The germline gives CDR1 SGHNT, CDR2 YYREEE (reference sequence). This CDR3 comprises 15 residues. CDR3 DNA sequence: TGTGCCAGCAGCTTGGTGGGACTGGCGACAGATACGCAGTATTTT. As protein: CASSLVGLATDTQYF.

Remarks on this clone: The same CDR3 also results from other DNA sequences found in this sample. The chain has TRBV7-9 and TRBJ2-7; 11 nucleotides align to TRBD2. CDR1 is SEHNR and CDR2 is FQNEAQ in the germline V gene (reference sequence). The CDR3 runs to 14 residues. V gave up 3 bases and J gave up 4 bases; unmatched junction bases: 2. The CDR3 is CASSFLAGGYEQYF. The CDR3 DNA reads TGTGCCAGCAGCTTCCTAGCGGGAGGATACGAGCAGTACTTC.

This rearrangement joins TRBV9 to TRBJ2-3, with TRBD1 identical over 10 bases. The J segment lost 3 bases and the V segment lost 0 bases, leaving 7 bases of the junction unmatched. Germline CDR1 SGDLS, CDR2 YYNGEE. The length of the CDR3 is 17 residues. The CDR3 DNA is TGTGCCAGCAGCGTAGTCGCGGGGACAGGGGAGACAGATACGCAGTATTTT. It yields the protein CASSVVAGTGETDTQYF.